This TCR beta chain appears in the sequencing data of a study of T cell changes during pregnancy in multiple sclerosis. There are a few counts of this clone. The assay was immunoSEQ multiplex PCR, and TCRdb's table has in-frame clones only and misses some. The sample shows 40,000 to 45,000 clones, 85% to 90% of them seen only once. Germline CDR1 is SNHLY and CDR2 is FYNNEI. The CDR3 extends over 15 amino acids. Deletions cut 2 bases from V and 1 base from J, with 9 bases between. The specimen comprised CD4+ T cells from peripheral blood mononuclear cells, sampled in the first trimester of pregnancy. The V gene is TRBV2, the J gene TRBJ1-5; the D gene is possibly TRBD1 (5 bases). The clonotype comes from a female donor with multiple sclerosis, enrolled in a pregnancy study. The CDR3, as DNA: TGTGCCAGCAGTGAACGGGCAGGGAGCAATCAGCCCCAGCATTTT. This sequence encodes CASSERAGSNQPQHF.